These 28 T cell receptor beta chains were all obtained from the same sample, sequenced in a study of T-cell reconstitution after alpha-beta-depleted transplantation in children. The authors prepared the TCRbeta library with unique molecular identifiers. TCRdb re-called the PCR reads through MiXCR, storing one row per CDR3 protein. The repertoire holds more than 550,000 distinct CDR3 sequences, with about 10% as singletons. The sequencing used PBMCs from the stem cell graft donor, collected from the stem cell graft. The receptors originated from a human donor who donated a stem cell graft to a child with acute myeloid leukemia.

Many counts were recorded for this clonotype. The chain has TRBV20-1 and TRBJ2-7; no clear D gene. This CDR3 has 13 amino acids. V lost 1 base and J 5 bases, leaving 12 bases between the germline ends. Germline assignment: CDR1 DFQATT and CDR2 SNEGSKA (reference sequence). DNA for the CDR3: TGCAGTGCTAGAGGGCGGAATAGCAACGAGCAGTACTTC. Translating it yields CSARGRNSNEQYF.

The chain carries TRBV12-3 or TRBV12-4 and TRBJ2-5, with unresolved D. CDR3 length: 13 residues. With 3 bases removed from V and 7 bases from J, the gap between germline ends came to 12 bases. The CDR3 DNA follows: TGTGCCAGCAGTTTCAAGGGAATAAGGACCCAGTACTTC. It encodes CASSFKGIRTQYF.

The chain recombines TRBV20-1 with TRBJ2-5, with D possibly being TRBD1 (5 bases). The CDR3 extends over 13 amino acids. Trimming took 2 bases from V and 4 from J, leaving 11 bases between them. Germline CDR1 DFQATT, CDR2 SNEGSKA (reference sequence). CDR3 sequence (DNA): TGCAGTGCTAGACAGGGAAGTACAGAGACCCAGTACTTC. It specifies CSARQGSTETQYF.

Many counts were recorded for this clonotype. This rearrangement joins TRBV12-3 or TRBV12-4 to TRBJ2-7; 9 bases line up with TRBD2. V shed 9 bases, J shed 3 bases, and the junction held 6 bases outside the gene matches. The CDR3 runs to 13 residues. CDR3: CASTSGLIYEQYF. For the CDR3, the DNA is TGTGCCAGTACTAGCGGGTTAATCTACGAGCAGTACTTC.

The chain couples TRBV6-1 to TRBJ2-1; 9 bases agree with TRBD2. Per the germline V gene, CDR1 is MNHNS and CDR2 is SASEGT. The CDR3 has 15 residues. V lost 6 bases to trimming and J lost 8 bases; unmatched junction nucleotides: 11. The CDR3 DNA follows: TGTGCCAGCAGCCTTAGCGGGAGTGCCTTCGATGAGCAGTTCTTC. Protein: CASSLSGSAFDEQFF.

V usage is TRBV3-1 and J usage is TRBJ2-1; 12 nucleotides match TRBD2. Germline values: CDR1 LGHDT, CDR2 YNNKEL (reference sequence). The V and J ends lost 0 bases and 6 bases, in that order; junction bases with no gene match: 15. The CDR3 contains 20 residues. CDR3 DNA sequence: TGTGCCAGCAGCCAAGAAGACGGGACTAGCGGGCCCAAGGGATTCAATGAGCAGTTCTTC. This codes for CASSQEDGTSGPKGFNEQFF.

The genes are TRBV15 and TRBJ1-2, with D unclear. Per germline, CDR1 LNHNV and CDR2 YYDKDF (reference sequence). V was clipped by 0 bases and J by 6 bases, with 17 bases between them. CDR3 length equals 16 residues. CDR3 in DNA: TGTGCCACCAGCAGAGATGGGAGGGTGACAAACCATGGCTACACCTTC. It is translated as CATSRDGRVTNHGYTF.

This clonotype was detected ten times or more. This chain links TRBV29-1 with TRBJ2-4; maybe TRBD1 (6 bases). Deletions cut 3 bases from V and 7 bases from J, with 10 bases between. CDR1 is SQVTM, CDR2 ANQGSEA, per germline. CDR3 length: 12 amino acids. CDR3 loop: CSVESQGNIQYF. In DNA form, the CDR3 reads TGCAGCGTTGAGTCCCAGGGGAACATTCAGTACTTC.

The chain links TRBV3-1 to TRBJ2-1; D is perhaps TRBD2 (5 bases). V shed 0 bases and J shed 5 bases, with 8 bases lying between them. CDR3 length: 14 amino acids. Germline V gives CDR1 LGHDT, CDR2 YNNKEL (reference sequence). DNA for the CDR3: TGTGCCAGCAGCCAAGAGAGGGTCGACAATGAGCAGTTCTTC. Translated, it gives CASSQERVDNEQFF.

This clonotype occurred many times. This chain uses TRBV12-3 or TRBV12-4 with TRBJ1-1, with TRBD1 identical over 10 bases. CDR3 length: 14 amino acids. V shed 5 bases, J shed 3 bases, and the junction held 3 bases outside the gene matches. CDR3 nucleotide sequence: TGTGCCAGCAGTCCAGGACAGGGGGACACTGAAGCTTTCTTT. It is translated as CASSPGQGDTEAFF.

V is TRBV7-3 and J is TRBJ2-3, with D hard to call. In germline, CDR1 is SGHTA, CDR2 FQGTGA. V lost 4 bases and J lost 8, with 13 bases in between. The CDR3 length is 13 residues. The CDR3 DNA reads as TGTGCCAGCAGCTCCTCGACTCAGCGTACGCAGTATTTT. Translating gives CASSSSTQRTQYF.

This clonotype was seen just once. The gene calls are TRBV6-2 or TRBV6-3 and TRBJ1-5; TRBD1 might be the D (6 bases). Germline V CDR1 and CDR2: MNHEY, SVGEGT. Deletions cut 6 bases from V and 1 base from J, with 13 bases between. This CDR3 has 15 amino acids. The CDR3 loop reads CASSPGTRSNQPQHF. CDR3 nucleotides: TGTGCCAGCAGCCCCGGGACACGGAGCAATCAGCCCCAGCATTTT.

In this sample, this clonotype turned up a few times. This rearrangement joins TRBV30 to TRBJ2-2; tentative D call: TRBD1 (5 bases). The length of the CDR3 is 13 residues. V lost 2 bases and J 5 bases, leaving 9 bases between the germline ends. Germline V gives CDR1 GTSNPN, CDR2 SVGIG (reference sequence). CDR3: CAWSLGVTGELFF. CDR3 nucleotides: TGTGCCTGGAGTCTAGGGGTGACCGGGGAGCTGTTTTTT.

V gene TRBV6-2 or TRBV6-3 combines with J gene TRBJ1-1, with D unclear. The germline V gene has CDR1 MNHEY and CDR2 SVGEGT. Trimming left V 1 base short and J 1 base short, with 4 bases between. CDR3 length: 13 amino acids. The CDR3 region is CASSYWTNTEAFF. As DNA, the CDR3 is TGTGCCAGCAGTTACTGGACGAACACTGAAGCTTTCTTT.

V and J are TRBV7-9 and TRBJ1-2; tentative D call: TRBD1 (5 bases). The germline V gene has CDR1 SEHNR and CDR2 FQNEAQ (reference sequence). The CDR3 is 14 residues long. Trimming stripped 1 base from V and 3 bases from J, with 9 bases between. DNA for the CDR3: TGTGCCAGCAGCTTAGAACAGGACTACTATGGCTACACCTTC. Amino acid sequence: CASSLEQDYYGYTF.

The rearrangement links TRBV20-1 to TRBJ2-7, with a weak D call TRBD1 (6 bases). Germline loops: CDR1 DFQATT, CDR2 SNEGSKA (reference sequence). The CDR3 loop spans 12 amino acids. V lost 1 base and J lost 12, with 16 bases in between. The CDR3 nucleotides read TGCAGTGCTAGAGCCCTAAAGGGACACAGGTACTTC. This sequence encodes CSARALKGHRYF.

This clonotype came up a few times. The rearrangement uses TRBV28 and TRBJ1-2; D possibly corresponds to TRBD1 (6 bases). Germline values: CDR1 MDHEN, CDR2 SYDVKM. V was pared by 8 bases and J by 8 bases, with 21 bases between. This CDR3 spans 14 amino acids. CDR3 in amino acids: CASWPTGSGGGYTF. The CDR3 DNA reads as TGTGCCAGCTGGCCCACAGGGAGCGGAGGGGGCTACACCTTC.

The rearrangement joins TRBV16 to TRBJ1-4; D remains ambiguous. The CDR3 spans 16 residues. Germline lookup yields CDR1 KGHSY and CDR2 FQNENV. V gave up 0 bases and J gave up 6 bases, with 14 bases separating them. Written as DNA, the CDR3 is TGTGCCAGCAGCCAATCAGGAGGAGGACGCTATGAAAAACTGTTTTTT. Its translation: CASSQSGGGRYEKLFF.

The V and J genes are TRBV20-1 and TRBJ2-2; 8 nucleotides agree with TRBD1. This CDR3 is built from 14 residues. V was clipped by 4 bases and J by 5 bases; unmatched bases: 6. Germline V gives CDR1 DFQATT, CDR2 SNEGSKA (reference sequence). The CDR3, as DNA: TGCAGTGCTATCCGGGACAGGTTGACCGGGGAGCTGTTTTTT. Translation: CSAIRDRLTGELFF.

A word on this clonotype: A clone one base away is much larger, so this may be a read error. This chain connects TRBV5-1 to TRBJ2-7; D is perhaps TRBD1 (6 bases). Per the germline V gene, CDR1 is SGHRS and CDR2 is YFSETQ. This CDR3 contains 13 residues. The CDR3 sequence: CASRLRGPYEQCF. The CDR3 nucleotides are TGCGCCAGCAGACTCAGGGGCCCCTACGAGCAGTGCTTC.

This rearrangement joins TRBV6-1 to TRBJ1-1, with D perhaps TRBD1 (6 bases). Germline lookup yields CDR1 MNHNS and CDR2 SASEGT. The CDR3 sequence is 16 residues long. Trimming removed 6 bases at V and 5 bases at J, with 22 bases between. This CDR3 is CASRLLLTGKGTEAFF. The CDR3 DNA sequence: TGTGCCAGCAGGTTGTTACTCACAGGGAAAGGGACTGAAGCTTTCTTT.

V usage is TRBV11-1 and J usage is TRBJ2-2, with 7 bases lining up with TRBD2. The CDR3 is 16 amino acids. V lost 5 bases to trimming and J lost 7 bases; unmatched junction nucleotides: 13. Germline V CDR1 and CDR2: SGHAT, FQDESV (reference sequence). The CDR3 loop reads CASSDWTRGGIGELFF. In DNA form, the CDR3 reads TGTGCCAGCAGCGACTGGACTAGGGGAGGCATCGGGGAGCTGTTTTTT. The variable domain in full, with the rest retrieved from reference TRBV11-1 and TRBJ2-2, is EAEVAQSPRYKITEKSQAVAFWCDPISGHATLYWYRQILGQGPELLVQFQDESVVDDSQLPKDRFSAERLKGVDSTLKIQPAELGDSAMYLCASSDWTRGGIGELFFGEGSRLTVL.

This clonotype was seen more than once but under ten times. The chain is built from TRBV20-1 and TRBJ2-7; TRBD1 might be the D (5 bases). V was cut by 3 bases and J by 5 bases, with 17 bases left in between. This CDR3 is 14 amino acids long. Looked up from germline, CDR1 is DFQATT and CDR2 is SNEGSKA (reference sequence). CDR3 residues: CSASGGRGKNEQYF. The DNA of the CDR3 is TGCAGTGCTAGCGGCGGTAGGGGTAAGAACGAGCAGTACTTC.

The chain carries TRBV9 and TRBJ2-7, with D possibly being TRBD1 (5 bases). The V end lost 3 bases, the J end lost 11 bases, and 18 bases lay between the germline ends. This CDR3 contains 13 residues. Germline V gene data show CDR1 as SGDLS and CDR2 as YYNGEE. This CDR3 reads CASSGSPPGKEYF. For the CDR3, the DNA is TGTGCCAGCAGCGGAAGTCCCCCAGGGAAGGAGTACTTC.

This clonotype appeared a few times. This rearrangement joins TRBV7-9 to TRBJ1-5, with TRBD1 identical over 12 bases. After removal of 5 bases from V and 6 bases from J, the junction contained 5 bases not matched to a gene. Germline values: CDR1 SEHNR, CDR2 FQNEAQ (reference sequence). CDR3 size: 15 residues. Here the CDR3 DNA reads TGTGCCAGCAGCGACGGGACAGGGGGCTTTCAGCCCCAGCATTTT. This translates into CASSDGTGGFQPQHF.

Here the CDR3 reads CSASRGLNTGELFF. For the CDR3, the DNA is TGCAGTGCTAGTAGGGGGTTGAACACCGGGGAGCTGTTTTTT. The V and J genes are TRBV20-1 and TRBJ2-2; maybe TRBD1 (6 bases). There are 14 residues in the CDR3. The germline gives CDR1 DFQATT, CDR2 SNEGSKA (reference sequence). V gave up 3 bases and J gave up 1 base, with 9 bases separating them.

In this sample, this clonotype turned up many times. The CDR3 bases are TGCAGCGCTAAGCCAGGGACGGAGACCCAGTACTTC. Protein product: CSAKPGTETQYF. This chain uses TRBV29-1 with TRBJ2-5; D assignment may be TRBD1 or TRBD2 (5 bases each). Trimming took off 7 bases at V and 5 bases at J, with 14 bases between the two ends. CDR1 is SQVTM and CDR2 is ANQGSEA in the germline V gene. The CDR3 runs to 12 residues. The whole variable domain, remainder taken from reference TRBV29-1 and TRBJ2-5, is SAVISQKPSRDICQRGTSLTIQCQVDSQVTMMFWYRQQPGQSLTLIATANQGSEATYESGFVIDKFPISRPNLTFSTLTVSNMSPEDSSIYLCSAKPGTETQYFGPGTRLLVL.

This clonotype was found many times. The rearrangement links TRBV5-1 to TRBJ1-6; the D gene is possibly TRBD1 (5 bases). Germline V gene sequence: CDR1 SGHRS, CDR2 YFSETQ. The CDR3 is 13 residues long. V was pared by 7 bases and J by 7 bases, with 12 bases between. CDR3 sequence (DNA): TGCGCCAGCTTCCGGGACGGCAATTCACCCCTCCACTTT. Protein: CASFRDGNSPLHF.